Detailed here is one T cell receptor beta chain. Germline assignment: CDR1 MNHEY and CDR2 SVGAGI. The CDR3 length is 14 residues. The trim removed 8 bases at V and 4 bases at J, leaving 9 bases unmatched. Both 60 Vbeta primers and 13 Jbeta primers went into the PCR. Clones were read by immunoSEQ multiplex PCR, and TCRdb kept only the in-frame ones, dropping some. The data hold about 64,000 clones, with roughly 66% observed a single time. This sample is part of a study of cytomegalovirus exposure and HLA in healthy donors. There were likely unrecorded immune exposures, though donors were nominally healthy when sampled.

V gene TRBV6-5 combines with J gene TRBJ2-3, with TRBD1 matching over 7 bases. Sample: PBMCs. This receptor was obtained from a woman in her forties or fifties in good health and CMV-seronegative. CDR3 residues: CASRRDSLSDTQYF. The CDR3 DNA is TGTGCCAGCCGCCGGGACAGTTTGTCAGATACGCAGTATTTT.